What follows describes a single T cell receptor (beta chain). The method was immunoSEQ multiplex PCR; TCRdb's version includes in-frame clones alone and lacks a portion of them. Among more than 140,000 clones listed, 88% were seen once. This sample was included in a study of blood T cell repertoires in COVID-19. Study information: The United States, Italy and Spain were the sources of the acute and convalescent COVID-19 samples.

The CDR3 loop spans 13 amino acids. Germline V lookup: CDR1 MNHEY, CDR2 SVGAGI. The V gene lost 10 bases and the J gene lost 12 bases, with 22 bases spanning the gap. The sequence was collected from a woman aged 55-69 years with acute or convalescent COVID-19. Sequenced input: peripheral blood. The chain has TRBV6-5 and TRBJ2-1; D is perhaps TRBD2 (6 bases). The CDR3 loop is CATLYPGTLGQFF. The DNA of the CDR3 is TGTGCCACCCTTTATCCCGGGACTTTGGGGCAGTTCTTC.